This T cell receptor beta chain comes out of a study of blood T cell repertoires in COVID-19. Overall study: From the United States, Italy and Spain came samples of acute and convalescent COVID-19.

The data were produced by immunoSEQ multiplex PCR, yet TCRdb's version contains in-frame clones alone and is incomplete. The sample lists 100,000 to 120,000 clones, around 90% occurring once. Sequencing was performed on peripheral blood. The sequence was obtained from a woman aged 50 to 60 with acute or convalescent COVID-19.

Here the CDR3 reads CASGQGSNTGELFF. The CDR3 region has the DNA TGTGCCAGCGGGCAGGGATCGAACACCGGGGAGCTGTTTTTT. The V call is TRBV6-5, the J call TRBJ2-2; TRBD1 is a possible D gene (5 bases). With 8 bases removed from V and 0 bases from J, the gap between germline ends came to 10 bases. This CDR3 has 14 residues. Per the germline V gene, CDR1 is MNHEY and CDR2 is SVGAGI.